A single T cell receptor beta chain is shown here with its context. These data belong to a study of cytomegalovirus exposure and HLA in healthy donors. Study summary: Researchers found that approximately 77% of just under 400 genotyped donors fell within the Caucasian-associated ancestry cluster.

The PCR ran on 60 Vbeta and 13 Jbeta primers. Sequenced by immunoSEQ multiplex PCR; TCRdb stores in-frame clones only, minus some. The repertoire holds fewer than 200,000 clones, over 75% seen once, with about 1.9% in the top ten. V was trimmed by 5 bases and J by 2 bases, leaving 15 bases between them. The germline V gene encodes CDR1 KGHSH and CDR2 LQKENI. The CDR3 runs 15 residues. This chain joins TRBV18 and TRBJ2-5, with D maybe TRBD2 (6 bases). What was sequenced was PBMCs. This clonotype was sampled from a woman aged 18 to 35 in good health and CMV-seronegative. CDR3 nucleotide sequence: TGTGCCAGCTCAGGGAGGACTACCCAACAAGAGACCCAGTACTTC. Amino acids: CASSGRTTQQETQYF.